The 2 T cell receptor beta chains below all came from one sample that was sequenced in a study of Tregs in tolerant kidney transplant recipients. Here immunoSEQ multiplex PCR was the method, and the copy in TCRdb shows in-frame clones only, minus some. The sample table sets out tens of thousands of clones. The specimen comprised CD4+ T cells from blood, sampled before the transplant. The receptors shown here come from a human donor who received a combined kidney and bone marrow transplant.

Of note for this clone: The CDR3 extends 3 residues past the end of the read, so its final part is completed from the germline J gene. The V gene is TRBV7-8, the J gene TRBJ2-2; D may be TRBD2 (6 bases). Germline CDR1 is SGHVS and CDR2 is FQNEAQ. CDR3 length: 16 amino acids. V lost 5 bases and J 1 base, leaving 14 bases between the germline ends. The CDR3: CASSNRLGGNTGELFF. CDR3 DNA, as far as it was read: TGTGCCAGCAGCAATCGACTAGGAGGGAACACCGGGGAG.

A word on this clone: The read gets to within 3 residues of the CDR3 end, and the germline J gene fills in the rest. V is TRBV20-1 and J is TRBJ2-7; 7 bases map to TRBD2. CDR3 length: 14 residues. V was clipped by 1 base and J by 5 bases; unmatched bases: 8. Germline V gene lookup returns CDR1 DFQATT and CDR2 SNEGSKA (reference sequence). The part of the CDR3 DNA that was read is TGCAGTGCTAGAGCAGGAGCGGGAAGGAACGAG. As protein: CSARAGAGRNE. The entire CDR3 sequence reads CSARAGAGRNEQYF.